The clone carrying this T cell receptor beta chain is medium-sized by share. Its antigen is unknown. This CDR3 region has 16 residues. Per the germline V gene, CDR1 is SGHRS and CDR2 is YFSETQ. J was trimmed by 4 bases and V by 0 bases; bases with no gene match: 4. These data belong to a study of neurological immune-mediated disorders. The study, taken as a whole, reports: No expanded-clone CDR3 amino acid sequence recurred across subjects, suggesting private TCR-beta repertoires.

Template-switch 5'RACE cDNA synthesis added a 10-nucleotide unique molecular identifier. MiXCR was run by TCRdb on the 5' RACE reads, yielding one entry per CDR3 protein. This repertoire shows about 40,000 distinct CDR3 sequences, 2% to 3% found once; its top ten account for approximately 2.3%. The gene calls are TRBV5-1 and TRBJ2-5, with 12 positions matching TRBD2. Sequences were obtained from PBMCs. This TCR was recovered from a man aged 50 or older with multiple sclerosis. In nucleotides, the CDR3 is TGCGCCAGCAGCTTGGCCCCTAGCGGGGGGGCAGAGACCCAGTACTTC. Its translation is CASSLAPSGGAETQYF.